What follows are 18 T cell receptor beta chains derived from one specimen sequenced in a study of spatial heterogeneity in lung cancer. The time point was: sample taken at primary tumor resection. Study-level results: How many expanded intratumoral alpha and beta TCRs were present tracked the tumor mutation count, which was a count of nonsynonymous mutations.

TCRdb re-derived calls from the 5' RACE reads in MiXCR, one entry per CDR3 protein. Among around 100,000 distinct CDR3 sequences listed, 4.4% were seen once. These TCRs are of unknown antigen specificity. Source: lung tumor tissue, taken at surgery. The receptors come from a male donor with early-stage non-small cell lung cancer.

Regarding this clonotype: This may be a read error, as it is one base from a much larger clone. This chain uses TRBV20-1 with TRBJ2-7, with D possibly TRBD1 on 5 matching bases. The germline V gene encodes CDR1 DFQATT and CDR2 SNEGSKA (reference sequence). The CDR3 is 12 residues long. Trimming pared 5 bases from V and 1 base from J, leaving 9 bases between. CDR3 sequence: CSAPRQSYEQYF. The DNA for the CDR3 is TGCAGTGCTCCCCGACAGTCCTACGAGCAGTACTTC.

This chain links TRBV18 with TRBJ2-7, with D perhaps TRBD1 (5 bases). Per germline, CDR1 KGHSH and CDR2 LQKENI. V shed 1 base and J shed 2 bases, with 12 bases lying between them. The CDR3 is 15 residues long. CDR3 protein: CASSPLFDSPYEQYF. CDR3 coding DNA: TGTGCCAGCTCACCACTCTTCGACAGCCCCTACGAGCAGTACTTC.

V is TRBV28 and J is TRBJ2-1, with 8 bases fitting TRBD2. Germline loops: CDR1 MDHEN, CDR2 SYDVKM. Trimming cost V 6 bases and J 4 bases; bases outside gene matches: 5. The CDR3 is 14 amino acids. The CDR3 spells CASRLGLAYNEQFF. The CDR3 coding sequence is TGTGCCAGCAGGCTTGGACTAGCTTACAATGAGCAGTTCTTC.

The genes are TRBV2 and TRBJ2-1; a weak D match, TRBD2 (6 bases). The length of the CDR3 is 13 residues. Germline V CDR1 and CDR2: SNHLY, FYNNEI. The V end was cut by 6 bases, the J end by 8 bases, with 14 bases between. The CDR3 spells CASRGFWRDEQFF. As DNA, the CDR3 is TGTGCCAGCAGGGGGTTCTGGAGGGATGAGCAGTTCTTC.

The sample holds many counts of this clonotype. V gene TRBV28 combines with J gene TRBJ1-5, with D uncertain. V was cut by 2 bases and J by 6 bases, with 11 bases left in between. The CDR3 spans 14 residues. Per germline, CDR1 MDHEN and CDR2 SYDVKM. CDR3 nucleotide sequence: TGTGCCAGCAGTTTACCGGGTGTACGTCAGCCCCAGCATTTT. Its protein is CASSLPGVRQPQHF.

This clonotype was seen repeatedly, ten times or more. This rearrangement joins TRBV29-1 to TRBJ2-4, with 9 bases fitting TRBD1. The germline gives CDR1 SQVTM, CDR2 ANQGSEA. The CDR3 has 15 residues. V dropped 6 bases and J dropped 6; count of bases not matched to a gene: 12. The CDR3 sequence: CSVRKTGGVGNIQYF. The CDR3, as DNA: TGCAGCGTGCGAAAAACAGGGGGCGTGGGAAACATTCAGTACTTC.

This clonotype showed up many times. The CDR3 spells CASSPSGAETQYF. The CDR3 nucleotides read TGCGCCAGCAGCCCGTCCGGGGCAGAGACCCAGTACTTC. The gene calls are TRBV5-1 and TRBJ2-5; D tentatively fits TRBD1 or TRBD2 (5 bases each). CDR1 is SGHRS and CDR2 is YFSETQ in the germline V gene. The CDR3 loop spans 13 amino acids. Trimming pared 4 bases from V and 4 bases from J, leaving 11 bases between.

This clonotype showed up many times. V and J are TRBV5-1 and TRBJ2-7, with 9 positions matching TRBD2. J lost 2 bases, V lost 0 bases, and 3 bases had no gene match. The CDR3 covers 15 residues. CDR1 and CDR2 from the germline V gene are SGHRS and YFSETQ. CDR3 loop: CASSLGAGGTYEQYF. CDR3 nucleotide sequence: TGCGCCAGCAGCTTGGGAGCGGGAGGTACCTACGAGCAGTACTTC.

In its sample, this clonotype was seen many times. This rearrangement joins TRBV20-1 to TRBJ2-3, with D possibly matching TRBD1 (6 bases). CDR1 and CDR2 (germline): DFQATT, SNEGSKA (reference sequence). V dropped 6 bases and J dropped 2 bases, with 15 bases sitting between them. This CDR3 region has 14 residues. In DNA form, the CDR3 reads TGCAGTGCGCCAACAGGGATGTTCACAGATACGCAGTATTTT. It codes for CSAPTGMFTDTQYF.

This clonotype has only a few counts. The CDR3 DNA follows: TGTGCCAGCAGTTTGGGCAACATGAACACTGAAGCTTTCTTT. It translates to CASSLGNMNTEAFF. V usage is TRBV28 and J usage is TRBJ1-1; D unclear. The CDR3 is 14 residues long. Between the trimmed V and J ends, which lost 3 bases and 0 bases, there was a span of 8 bases. Germline V gives CDR1 MDHEN, CDR2 SYDVKM.

This clonotype was seen ten or more times. The chain recombines TRBV19 with TRBJ1-5; TRBD1 is a possible D gene (6 bases). Germline CDR1 reads LNHDA; CDR2 reads SQIVND (reference sequence). The CDR3 has 18 amino acids. Trimming shortened V by 7 bases and J by 0 bases, and 22 bases separated the two germline ends. CDR3 sequence: CASKRWGQLKHSNQPQHF. CDR3 coding DNA: TGTGCCAGTAAGCGGTGGGGGCAGTTAAAGCATAGCAATCAGCCCCAGCATTTT.

The chain employs TRBV6-6 and TRBJ1-2, with 9 nucleotides matching TRBD1. The CDR3 is made up of 16 amino acids. CDR1 is MNHNY, CDR2 SVGAGI, per germline (reference sequence). The ends lost 4 bases at V and 4 bases at J; junction bases unmatched: 10. DNA of the CDR3: TGTGCCAGCAGTTTACAGGGGGCTATATCTTTCTATGGCTACACCTTC. Its protein is CASSLQGAISFYGYTF.

This clonotype was seen many times. The chain couples TRBV6-6 to TRBJ2-7; 13 bases agree with TRBD2. Germline V gives CDR1 MNHNY, CDR2 SVGAGI (reference sequence). This CDR3 spans 16 amino acids. V lost 6 bases and J lost 0; bases outside the gene matches: 5. The CDR3 protein is CASRWTSGRDSYEQYF. Here the CDR3 DNA reads TGTGCCAGCAGATGGACTAGCGGGAGAGACTCCTACGAGCAGTACTTC.

The genes are TRBV29-1 and TRBJ2-1; TRBD2 matches at 8 bases. This CDR3 contains 14 residues. Germline CDR1 and CDR2: SQVTM and ANQGSEA. V lost 4 bases, J lost 7 bases, and 9 bases stayed unmatched. For the CDR3, the DNA is TGCAGCGTTGCGAGCGGGAGAAGTGGAAATGAGCAGTTCTTC. The encoded protein is CSVASGRSGNEQFF.

In its sample, this clonotype was seen many times. The chain couples TRBV9 to TRBJ2-1, with D tentatively TRBD2 (6 bases). V was pared by 0 bases and J by 6 bases, with 16 bases between. The CDR3 is 16 residues long. Germline V gene sequence: CDR1 SGDLS, CDR2 YYNGEE. CDR3 DNA sequence: TGTGCCAGCAGCGTAGGGCCTGGAGGGCCTTTCAATGAGCAGTTCTTC. Protein sequence: CASSVGPGGPFNEQFF.

To note about this clonotype: This sequence may be a read error, since a much larger clone differs from it by one base. The rearrangement uses TRBV5-6 and TRBJ2-1, with D hard to call. Germline values: CDR1 SGHDT, CDR2 YYEEEE. The CDR3 extends over 11 amino acids. CDR3 in amino acids: CTSSFINEQFF. The CDR3 coding sequence is TGTACCAGCAGCTTTATCAATGAGCAGTTCTTC.

Many counts were recorded for this clonotype. V gene TRBV12-3 or TRBV12-4 combines with J gene TRBJ2-3, with 8 bases matching TRBD2. V lost 6 bases to trimming and J lost 1 base; unmatched junction nucleotides: 6. CDR3 length: 15 amino acids. Here the CDR3 reads CASSPQLAGTDTQYF. For the CDR3, the DNA is TGTGCCAGCAGCCCCCAACTAGCGGGCACAGATACGCAGTATTTT.

This clonotype came up many times. V usage is TRBV11-2 and J usage is TRBJ1-3; D remains unclear. V was pared by 5 bases and J by 4 bases, with 9 bases between. There are 13 residues in the CDR3. Germline V gene data show CDR1 as SGHAT and CDR2 as FQNNGV. The CDR3 nucleotides are TGTGCCAGCAGCCCCTATTCGGGAAACACCATATATTTT. Its translation: CASSPYSGNTIYF. The whole variable domain, filled in from reference TRBV11-2 and TRBJ1-3, reads EAGVAQSPRYKIIEKRQSVAFWCNPISGHATLYWYQQILGQGPKLLIQFQNNGVVDDSQLPKDRFSAERLKGVDSTLKIQPAKLEDSAVYLCASSPYSGNTIYFGEGSWLTVV.